This T cell receptor beta chain is drawn from a study of low-dose radiotherapy and immunotherapy resistance in tumors (dated by TCRdb to 2021 to 2024). With regard to the full study: In Cohort 1, 0.5 Gy per fraction was delivered every 2 weeks, and a total PTV dose of 6.5 Gy was prescribed. Nivolumab and ipilimumab were both given intravenously, with nivolumab at a 240 mg flat dose every two weeks and ipilimumab at 1 mg/kg every six weeks. Eight patients were included in the translational analysis, namely three from the first dose cohort plus the first five from the second dose cohort. Starting on cycle 1 day 1, patients took 300 mg of aspirin by mouth once daily for four cycles. Trial participants were not randomized into treatment groups. Cyclophosphamide 200 mg/m2 was given intravenously every two weeks, one day before each radiation and immunotherapy administration. Cohort 2 received 1 Gy per fraction every two weeks, with a total of 13 Gy over 26 weeks.

The sequencing machine was an Illumina HiSeq 2500. First-strand cDNA was synthesized using Superscript III and a set of TRAV- and TRBV-specific primers, so that both TCRalpha and TCRbeta chains were covered. TCRs were amplified with Phusion for around 20 PCR cycles using a constant-region primer together with the adapter attached to the V primers. Isolated mRNA was amplified with the MessageAmp II aRNA Amplification Kit, using a roughly 15-hour in vitro transcription at 37°C. mRNA for TCR sequencing was isolated with the Dynabeads mRNA DIRECT Purification Kit. Indexed Illumina adapters were added in a second roughly 26-cycle Phusion PCR, and the resulting products were purified with AMPure XP beads. The published analysis was carried out like this. Custom Perl scripts were used to pool TCR sequences that encoded the same protein, to remove out-of-frame sequences, and to calculate the abundance of each clonotype. Any TCR sequence supported by only a single read was excluded from analysis. Shannon entropy, Gini index, clonality, richness, and the frequency of TCRs shared between repertoires were included as repertoire metrics. The public reads were reprocessed in TCRdb via fastp at Q25 and MiXCR, keeping in-frame beta chains. Every distinct CDR3 protein forms one entry, paired with its most common genes and DNA. TCRdb assigned the V and J calls; the authors' analysis was not used. The sample table records tens of thousands of distinct CDR3 sequences; 30% to 40% of these occur just once. Around 10% of the sample is in the top ten clones.

Notes on this clonotype: Its specific antigen is unknown. No per-base quality is available; no much larger clone lies one base away.

The germline V gene sets CDR1 to KGHSH and CDR2 to LQKENI. Trimming removed 2 bases from V and 9 bases from J, leaving 17 bases between the germline ends. The cysteine opens and the phenylalanine closes a CDR3 of 15 amino acids. The entry retains the CDR3 DNA only, 45 bases that are in frame from base 1. Sample time point, as interpreted from the label and publication: before trial treatment. The donors took part in RACIN, a single-arm, phase I, dose-escalation trial that combined nivolumab, ipilimumab, aspirin, low-dose cyclophosphamide and low-dose radiotherapy. Patients with advanced, TIL-negative solid tumors were considered eligible.

The sequence is built from TRBV18 and TRBJ2-1; perhaps TRBD1 is the D gene, with 5 bases matching. The receptor comes from a female donor with ovarian cancer. The sequenced sample was PBMCs, obtained before treatment. The encoded CDR3 is CASSPGGRVTGEQFF. The DNA is as follows: TGTGCCAGCTCACCAGGTGGCAGGGTAACCGGTGAGCAGTTCTTC.